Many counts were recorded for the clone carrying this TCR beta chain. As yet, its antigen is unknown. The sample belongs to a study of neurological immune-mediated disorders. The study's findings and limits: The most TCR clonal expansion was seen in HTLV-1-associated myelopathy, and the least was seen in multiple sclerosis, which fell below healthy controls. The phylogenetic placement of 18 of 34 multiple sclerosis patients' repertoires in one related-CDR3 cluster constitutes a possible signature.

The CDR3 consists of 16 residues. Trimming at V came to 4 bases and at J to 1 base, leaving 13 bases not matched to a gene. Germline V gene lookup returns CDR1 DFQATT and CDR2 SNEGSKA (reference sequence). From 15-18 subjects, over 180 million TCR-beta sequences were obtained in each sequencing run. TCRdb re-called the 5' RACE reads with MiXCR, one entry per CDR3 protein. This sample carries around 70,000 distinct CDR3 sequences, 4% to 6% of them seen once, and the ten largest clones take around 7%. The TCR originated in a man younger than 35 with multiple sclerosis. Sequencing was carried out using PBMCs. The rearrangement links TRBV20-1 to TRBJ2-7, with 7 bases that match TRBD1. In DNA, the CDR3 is TGCAGTGCTAAGGGGGCCCTCTTGGGGAGTTCCTACGAGCAGTACTTC. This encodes CSAKGALLGSSYEQYF.